The rows below give T cell receptor beta chains drawn from one sample of a study of OX40 agonist ivuxolimab in advanced cancers. The table came from immunoSEQ multiplex PCR; TCRdb's copy has only in-frame clones and leaves some out. The sample shows more than 65,000 clones, 75% to 85% of them seen only once. The source material was CD4+ or CD8+ T cells sorted from blood, sampled in a trial of the OX40 agonist ivuxolimab. All receptors come from an adult with an advanced solid tumor such as melanoma, head and neck, liver or kidney cancer. Each CDR3 is given with its conserved first and last residue. The D gene is left open where the match is weak. Clone sizes are given selectively: once, few, many, or a class where the clone is expanded.

clone_size,d_call,j_call,v_call,cdr3_aa,cdr3_nt
.,.,TRBJ2-4,TRBV5-1,CASSLTSYIQYF,TGTGCCAGCAGCTTGACATCATACATTCAGTACTTC
.,.,TRBJ1-1,TRBV11-3,CASSLDVDTEAFF,TGTGCCAGCAGCTTAGATGTGGACACTGAAGCTTTCTTT
once,.,TRBJ1-3,TRBV7-2,CASSLWAQSSGNTIYF,TGTGCCAGCAGCTTGTGGGCACAGAGCTCTGGAAACACCATATATTTT
.,.,TRBJ2-2,TRBV6-5,CASSPGYAGELFF,TGTGCCAGCAGCCCCGGGTATGCCGGGGAGCTGTTTTTT
once,.,TRBJ2-5,TRBV4-1,CASSRWGSGPPGETQYF,TGCGCCAGCAGCCGATGGGGCAGCGGGCCCCCGGGGGAGACCCAGTACTTC
.,.,TRBJ1-2,TRBV6-1,CASRTGTSGYGYTF,TGTGCCAGCAGGACCGGGACCTCCGGGTATGGCTACACCTTC
.,.,TRBJ2-5,TRBV18,CASSPETRWETQYF,TGTGCCAGCTCACCAGAGACCAGGTGGGAGACCCAGTACTTC
once,.,TRBJ2-7,TRBV6-5,CASSPRDKVYEQYF,TGTGCCAGCAGTCCCCGGGACAAAGTCTACGAGCAGTACTTC
.,.,TRBJ2-1,TRBV7-6,CASSPLRGGRNSEQFF,TGTGCCAGCAGCCCGCTAAGGGGGGGCCGAAACTCTGAGCAGTTCTTC
.,TRBD1,TRBJ2-3,TRBV7-9,CASSPGQFADTQYF,TGTGCCAGCAGCCCGGGACAGTTTGCAGATACGCAGTATTTT
.,.,TRBJ2-2,TRBV2,CASSAGNTGELFF,TGTGCCAGCTCGGCAGGGAACACCGGGGAGCTGTTTTTT
.,.,TRBJ2-1,TRBV11-2,CASSLGRGQYNEQFF,TGTGCCAGCAGCTTAGGGAGGGGGCAGTACAATGAGCAGTTCTTC
once,TRBD1,TRBJ1-1,TRBV6-5,CASRLDDRVEYAFF,TGTGCCAGCAGACTAGATGACAGGGTAGAATATGCTTTCTTT
.,.,TRBJ1-1,TRBV6-5,CASSYSAGLNTEAFF,TGTGCCAGCAGTTACTCTGCAGGGTTGAACACTGAAGCTTTCTTT
.,TRBD1,TRBJ1-4,TRBV28,CASSSWGAGTGFLRLFF,TGTGCCAGCAGTTCGTGGGGGGCCGGGACAGGGTTTCTTAGACTGTTTTTT
.,TRBD2,TRBJ2-3,TRBV6-4,CASSDSGAGGPDTQYF,TGTGCCAGCAGTGACTCGGGGGCGGGGGGCCCAGATACGCAGTATTTT
.,.,TRBJ1-4,TRBV18,CASSPDRPNEKLFF,TGTGCCAGCTCACCCGACAGGCCGAATGAAAAACTGTTTTTT
once,TRBD1,TRBJ1-2,TRBV7-9,CASSPGQGYGYTF,TGTGCCAGCAGCCCGGGACAGGGCTATGGCTACACCTTC
few,.,TRBJ2-1,TRBV5-1,CASSPRVPGSGEQFF,TGCGCCAGCAGCCCCCGAGTCCCAGGAAGCGGTGAGCAGTTCTTC
.,.,TRBJ1-1,TRBV5-1,CASSLGVRLENTEAFF,TGCGCCAGCAGCTTAGGGGTTCGGTTGGAGAACACTGAAGCTTTCTTT
.,.,TRBJ2-3,TRBV4-1,CASSHSGTDTQYF,TGCGCCAGCAGCCATAGCGGCACAGATACGCAGTATTTT
.,.,TRBJ2-7,TRBV6-6,CASSGQNDYEQYF,TGTGCCAGCAGTGGACAGAATGACTACGAGCAGTACTTC
.,.,TRBJ1-2,TRBV5-6,CASSLTTNYGYTF,TGTGCCAGCAGCTTGACGACTAACTATGGCTACACCTTC
.,.,TRBJ2-3,TRBV2,CASSDTGDTQYF,TGTGCCAGCAGTGACACTGGGGATACGCAGTATTTT
few,TRBD1,TRBJ2-7,TRBV4-2,CASSQGVSGTGGYEQYF,TGTGCCAGCAGCCAAGGGGTTTCCGGGACAGGGGGTTACGAGCAGTACTTC
.,TRBD1,TRBJ2-6,TRBV9,CASSTPGTGWTGANVLTF,TGTGCCAGCAGCACCCCCGGGACAGGGTGGACTGGGGCCAACGTCCTGACTTTC
few,.,TRBJ2-2,TRBV4-1,CASSRGFGGKTGELFF,TGCGCCAGCAGCCGTGGGTTCGGAGGCAAAACCGGGGAGCTGTTTTTT
.,.,TRBJ1-1,TRBV15,CATSRDRSGNTEAFF,TGTGCCACCAGCCGTGACAGGTCTGGGAACACTGAAGCTTTCTTT
.,.,TRBJ1-4,TRBV6-5,CASSWGQGEKLFF,TGTGCCAGCAGTTGGGGACAAGGAGAAAAACTGTTTTTT
.,.,TRBJ1-4,TRBV6-5,CASSYSGRHGKLFF,TGTGCCAGCAGTTACTCAGGGCGACATGGAAAACTGTTTTTT
few,.,TRBJ1-6,TRBV27,CASSLSSGNSPLHF,TGTGCCAGCAGTTTATCGTCGGGGAATTCACCCCTCCACTTT
.,TRBD1,TRBJ1-2,TRBV6-5,CASSYSDRGQGYTF,TGTGCCAGCAGTTACAGCGACAGGGGGCAAGGCTACACCTTC
.,.,TRBJ1-5,TRBV29-1,CSGGRARHQPQHF,TGCAGCGGGGGCAGGGCCCGGCATCAGCCCCAGCATTTT
.,.,TRBJ1-1,TRBV9,CASSVGGGMNTEAFF,TGTGCCAGCAGCGTAGGGGGGGGAATGAACACTGAAGCTTTCTTT
.,TRBD2,TRBJ2-3,TRBV5-1,CASSPAGGPSTHTDTQYF,TGCGCCAGCAGCCCGGCGGGGGGGCCCTCCACACACACAGATACGCAGTATTTT
.,TRBD1,TRBJ2-7,TRBV5-1,CASSLGTGGNEQYF,TGCGCCAGCAGCCTAGGGACAGGGGGCAACGAGCAGTACTTC
many,.,TRBJ1-4,TRBV6-5,CASRKTGLNEKLFF,TGTGCCAGCAGAAAGACAGGATTAAATGAAAAACTGTTTTTT
.,.,TRBJ2-2,TRBV4-3,CASTSSGSYGELFF,TGCGCCAGCACCTCAAGTGGGAGCTACGGGGAGCTGTTTTTT
once,TRBD2,TRBJ2-1,TRBV18,CASSPPSGGPSYNEQFF,TGTGCCAGCTCACCGCCTAGCGGGGGGCCCTCCTACAATGAGCAGTTCTTC
once,.,TRBJ1-2,TRBV19,CATRGRVGGYTF,TGTGCCACCCGCGGACGGGTTGGTGGCTACACCTTC
.,.,TRBJ1-1,TRBV6-5,CASSYTSGGKSTEAFF,TGTGCCAGCAGTTACACCTCCGGGGGGAAAAGCACTGAAGCTTTCTTT
.,.,TRBJ1-2,TRBV9,CASSVSLENYGYTF,TGTGCCAGCAGCGTCAGTCTAGAGAACTATGGCTACACCTTC
.,TRBD2,TRBJ2-5,TRBV18,CASSLTGLAGQETQYF,TGTGCCAGCTCACTCACGGGACTAGCGGGACAAGAGACCCAGTACTTC
.,.,TRBJ1-2,TRBV5-1,CASSSGQPHGSGYTF,TGCGCCAGCAGCTCAGGACAACCCCACGGAAGTGGCTACACCTTC
few,.,TRBJ1-2,TRBV25-1,CASSGHRTPNYGYTF,TGTGCCAGCAGTGGTCACAGGACTCCTAACTATGGCTACACCTTC
.,.,TRBJ1-5,TRBV7-6,CASSLAENQPQHF,TGTGCCAGCAGCTTGGCAGAAAATCAGCCCCAGCATTTT
.,.,TRBJ1-4,TRBV5-8,CASSLGSTVNEKLFF,TGTGCCAGCAGCTTAGGGTCCACCGTTAATGAAAAACTGTTTTTT
.,.,TRBJ1-2,TRBV7-2,CASSLAGTTTQYGYTF,TGTGCCAGCAGCTTAGCAGGCACCACCACCCAATATGGCTACACCTTC
.,.,TRBJ2-7,TRBV2,CASIGQPYEQYF,TGTGCCAGCATCGGACAGCCCTACGAGCAGTACTTC
many,.,TRBJ1-6,TRBV10-2,CASSLSPGPLNSPLHF,TGCGCCAGCAGTCTGTCCCCGGGACCGCTTAATTCACCCCTCCACTTT
few,.,TRBJ1-6,TRBV7-9,CASSLADNSPLHF,TGTGCCAGCAGCTTAGCAGATAATTCACCCCTCCACTTT
.,TRBD1,TRBJ2-5,TRBV6-1,CASSEGGQGRRETQYF,TGTGCCAGCAGTGAAGGGGGACAGGGGAGGCGAGAGACCCAGTACTTC
.,.,TRBJ1-2,TRBV15,CATSRSSGHSYGYTF,TGTGCCACCAGCAGATCCTCGGGACACTCATATGGCTACACCTTC
.,.,TRBJ1-3,TRBV27,CASSPGRGYSGNTIYF,TGTGCCAGCAGCCCCGGACGGGGATACTCTGGAAACACCATATATTTT
.,TRBD1,TRBJ1-2,TRBV11-2,CASSLGTGEIYGYTF,TGTGCCAGCAGCTTAGGGACAGGGGAGATCTATGGCTACACCTTC
.,TRBD1,TRBJ1-3,TRBV28,CASSLSGGRNTIYF,TGTGCCAGCAGTTTATCAGGGGGGAGAAACACCATATATTTT
.,.,TRBJ2-7,TRBV5-6,CASSSRGRSYEQYF,TGTGCCAGCAGCTCGAGGGGTCGGTCCTACGAGCAGTACTTC
.,.,TRBJ1-4,TRBV5-6,CASSLFGELNEKLFF,TGTGCCAGCAGCTTGTTTGGAGAGCTTAATGAAAAACTGTTTTTT
.,TRBD2,TRBJ2-7,TRBV5-4,CASSLGRRGGYEQYF,TGTGCCAGCAGCCTGGGTAGGAGGGGAGGGTACGAGCAGTACTTC